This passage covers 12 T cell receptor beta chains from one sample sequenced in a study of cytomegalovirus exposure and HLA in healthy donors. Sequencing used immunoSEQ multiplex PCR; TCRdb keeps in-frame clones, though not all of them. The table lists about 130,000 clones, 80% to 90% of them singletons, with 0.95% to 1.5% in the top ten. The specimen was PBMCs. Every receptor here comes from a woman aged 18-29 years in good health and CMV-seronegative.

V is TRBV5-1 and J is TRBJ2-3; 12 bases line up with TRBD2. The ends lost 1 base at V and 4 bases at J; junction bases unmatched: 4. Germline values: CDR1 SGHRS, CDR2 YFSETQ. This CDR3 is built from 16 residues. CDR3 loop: CASSLLASGGADTQYF. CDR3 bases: TGCGCCAGCAGCTTGTTGGCTAGCGGGGGGGCAGATACGCAGTATTTT.

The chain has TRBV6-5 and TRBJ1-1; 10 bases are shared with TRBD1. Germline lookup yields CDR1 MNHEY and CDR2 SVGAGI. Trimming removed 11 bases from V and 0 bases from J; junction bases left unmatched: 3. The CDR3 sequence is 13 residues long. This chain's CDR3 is CAGQGGVNTEAFF. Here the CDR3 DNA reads TGTGCCGGACAGGGGGGAGTGAACACTGAAGCTTTCTTT.

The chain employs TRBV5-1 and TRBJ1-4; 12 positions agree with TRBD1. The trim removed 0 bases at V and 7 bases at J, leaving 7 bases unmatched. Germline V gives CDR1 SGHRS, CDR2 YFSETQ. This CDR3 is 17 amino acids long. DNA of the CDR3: TGCGCCAGCAGCTTGGTGGGACAGGGGGCTCGCGCTGAAAAACTGTTTTTT. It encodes CASSLVGQGARAEKLFF. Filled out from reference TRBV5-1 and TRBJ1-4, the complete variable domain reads KAGVTQTPRYLIKTRGQQVTLSCSPISGHRSVSWYQQTPGQGLQFLFEYFSETQRNKGNFPGRFSGRQFSNSRSEMNVSTLELGDSALYLCASSLVGQGARAEKLFFGSGTQLSVL.

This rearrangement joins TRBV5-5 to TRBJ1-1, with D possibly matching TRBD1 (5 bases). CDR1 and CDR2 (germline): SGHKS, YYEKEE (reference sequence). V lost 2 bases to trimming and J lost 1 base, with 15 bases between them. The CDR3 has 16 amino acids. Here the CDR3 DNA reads TGTGCCAGCAGCTTTCAGTGGGGCAGGACGAACACTGAAGCTTTCTTT. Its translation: CASSFQWGRTNTEAFF.

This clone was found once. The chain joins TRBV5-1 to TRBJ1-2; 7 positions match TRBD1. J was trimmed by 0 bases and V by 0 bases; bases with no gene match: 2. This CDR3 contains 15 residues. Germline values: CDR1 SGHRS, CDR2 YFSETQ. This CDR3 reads CASSLGGQPNYGYTF. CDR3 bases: TGCGCCAGCAGCTTGGGGGGACAGCCTAACTATGGCTACACCTTC.

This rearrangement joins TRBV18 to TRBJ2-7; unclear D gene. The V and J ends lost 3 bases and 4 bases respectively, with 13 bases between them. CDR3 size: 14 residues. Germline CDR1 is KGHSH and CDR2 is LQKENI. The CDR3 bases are TGTGCCAGCTCACCGGGCTTCCAAGATTACGAGCAGTACTTC. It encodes CASSPGFQDYEQYF.

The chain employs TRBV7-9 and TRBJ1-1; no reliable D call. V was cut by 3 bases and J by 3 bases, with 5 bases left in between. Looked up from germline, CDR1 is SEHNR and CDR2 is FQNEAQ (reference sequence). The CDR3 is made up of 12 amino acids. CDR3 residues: CASSFTDTEAFF. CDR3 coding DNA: TGTGCCAGCAGCTTCACAGACACTGAAGCTTTCTTT.

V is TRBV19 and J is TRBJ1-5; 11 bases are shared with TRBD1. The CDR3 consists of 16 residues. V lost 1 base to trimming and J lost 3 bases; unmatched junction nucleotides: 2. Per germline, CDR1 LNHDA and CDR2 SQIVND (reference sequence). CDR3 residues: CASSIGTGGLNQPQHF. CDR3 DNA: TGTGCCAGTAGTATAGGGACAGGGGGCCTCAATCAGCCCCAGCATTTT.

The CDR3 DNA sequence: TGTGCCAGCAGCCTTACTAGCGAGGGTGAGCAGTTCTTC. It translates to CASSLTSEGEQFF. The genes are TRBV11-2 and TRBJ2-1; 7 nucleotides agree with TRBD2. Trimming at V came to 5 bases and at J to 9 bases, leaving 7 bases not matched to a gene. Germline V CDR1 and CDR2: SGHAT, FQNNGV. This CDR3 has 13 amino acids.

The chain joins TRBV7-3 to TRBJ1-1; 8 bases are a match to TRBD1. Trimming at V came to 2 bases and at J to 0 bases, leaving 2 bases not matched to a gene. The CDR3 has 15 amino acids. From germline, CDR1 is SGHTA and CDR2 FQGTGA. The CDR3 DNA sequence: TGTGCCAGCAGCTTATGGACAGGGTTGAACACTGAAGCTTTCTTT. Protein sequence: CASSLWTGLNTEAFF.

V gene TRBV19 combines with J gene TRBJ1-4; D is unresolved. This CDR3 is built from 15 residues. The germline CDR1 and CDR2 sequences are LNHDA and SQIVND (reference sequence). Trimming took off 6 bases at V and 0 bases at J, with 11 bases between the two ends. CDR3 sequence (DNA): TGTGCCAGTAGGCCTACAGTCGCAACTAATGAAAAACTGTTTTTT. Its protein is CASRPTVATNEKLFF. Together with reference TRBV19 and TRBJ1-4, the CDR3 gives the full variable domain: DGGITQSPKYLFRKEGQNVTLSCEQNLNHDAMYWYRQDPGQGLRLIYYSQIVNDFQKGDIAEGYSVSREKKESFPLTVTSAQKNPTAFYLCASRPTVATNEKLFFGSGTQLSVL.

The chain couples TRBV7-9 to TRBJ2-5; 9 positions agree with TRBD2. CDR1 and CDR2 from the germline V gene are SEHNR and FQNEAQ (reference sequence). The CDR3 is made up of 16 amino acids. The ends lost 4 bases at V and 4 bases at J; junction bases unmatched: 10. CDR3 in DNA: TGTGCCAGCAGCTCCTACCAAGGCGGGGGGGTAGAGACCCAGTACTTC. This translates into CASSSYQGGGVETQYF. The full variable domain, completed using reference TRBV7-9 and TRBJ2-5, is DTGVSQNPRHKITKRGQNVTFRCDPISEHNRLYWYRQTLGQGPEFLTYFQNEAQLEKSRLLSDRFSAERPKGSFSTLEIQRTEQGDSAMYLCASSSYQGGGVETQYFGPGTRLLVL.